This T cell receptor beta chain was recovered during a study of T cell responses to AZD1222 COVID-19 vaccine. About this clone itself: As yet, its antigen is unknown.

Clones were read by immunoSEQ multiplex PCR, and TCRdb kept only the in-frame ones, dropping some. The sample has about 120,000 clones, almost 95% seen once. Germline CDR1 reads MDHEN; CDR2 reads SYDVKM. V gave up 6 bases and J gave up 2 bases, with 9 bases separating them. CDR3 length equals 13 residues. Notes on the study in general: CD4 TCRs associated with vaccination spanned spike, dominating at 160-218 and 743-854. Unmutated variant regions are reportedly the target of nearly half of TCRs that are spike-specific. A mostly white British donor set with more females was recruited, and clonal diversity was possibly underestimated.

This clonotype originated in an adult who received the AZD1222 COVID-19 vaccine. The V gene is TRBV28, the J gene TRBJ2-3; unclear D gene. This specimen consisted of peripheral blood, obtained 28 days after the second AZD1222 dose. The CDR3 region has the DNA TGTGCCAGCAGGACATATGCCACAGATACGCAGTATTTT. This codes for CASRTYATDTQYF. Looking up the rest from reference TRBV28 and TRBJ2-3 gives the full variable domain: DVKVTQSSRYLVKRTGEKVFLECVQDMDHENMFWYRQDPGLGLRLIYFSYDVKMKEKGDIPEGYSVSREKKERFSLILESASTNQTSMYLCASRTYATDTQYFGPGTRLTVL.